This T cell receptor beta chain was sequenced during a study of blood T cell repertoires in COVID-19 (dated by TCRdb to between 2020 and 2021). With respect to the entire study: Samples from collaborators originated in the United States, Italy and Spain and spanned both the acute and convalescent phases of COVID-19. The prospective study material was composed of cDNA or gDNA derived from T cells, B-cell-depleted T cells, or PBMCs. Subjects who had been exposed to COVID-19, were actively infected with it, or had recovered from it provided the deeply sampled blood TCRbeta repertoires that made up the dataset. The repertoires were made available in a free public database intended to serve as a resource for research on the immune response to SARS-CoV-2. Samples came from the ongoing ImmuneRACE study (first 160 participants) plus 1,254 subjects from 6 global collaborators. Nearly every sample came with metadata listing a de-identified subject ID, COVID-19 status, age in years and sex. Where available, HLA class I and class II types were obtained from metadata supplied by the sample provider rather than from assay-based typing.

Here is what the overall study found, with its caveats: The amount of clinical and demographic metadata varied by source and participant and was provided uncurated.

The collaborating institutions used their own protocols to collect whole blood in K2EDTA tubes. For TCRbeta analysis, collaborators shipped samples in one of three forms: frozen whole blood, isolated PBMCs, or DNA extracted from either of those sample types. Regarding this clone: Its binding antigen is unknown. One base away there is no much larger clone; base qualities are not given.

The immunoSEQ Assay, a bias-controlled multiplex PCR, was used to amplify TCRbeta CDR3 regions from genomic DNA. From the authors' description of their analysis: The number of nucleated cells in each sample was estimated by amplification of reference gene primers within the assay. To quantify the absolute abundance of each unique TCRbeta CDR3 rearrangement, sequence reads were collapsed and filtered. For each sample, productive Simpson clonality was calculated as the square root of Simpson's diversity index across productive rearrangements. Entries here come from immuneACCESS through TCRdb and include only in-frame sequences with V and J called. Some clones fail to appear in such tables; in the studies checked, an unresolved V gene covers under half of the shortfall, and the cause of the remainder is unknown. The DNA was the basis for D and trimming; V, J and clone size are from that table. Here the sample has 200,000 to 300,000 clones; 70% to 90% occur a single time. The top ten hold roughly 3.1% of the sample.

Via the germline V gene, CDR1 is LGHNT and CDR2 FRNRAP. The CDR3 spans 15 residues, from the cysteine through the phenylalanine. The only DNA kept is the CDR3, 45 bases in frame from the first base. Unmatched junction bases come to 6, with V trimmed by 1 base and J by 3 bases. The chain is made from TRBV12-5 and TRBJ2-7, and TRBD2 aligns with 7 junction nucleotides. The sample taken for sequencing was peripheral blood. The sequence was obtained from a young man with active or convalescent COVID-19. CDR3 region: CASGLGGDYNYEQYF. DNA sequence: TGTGCTAGTGGTTTGGGGGGGGACTACAACTACGAGCAGTACTTC.